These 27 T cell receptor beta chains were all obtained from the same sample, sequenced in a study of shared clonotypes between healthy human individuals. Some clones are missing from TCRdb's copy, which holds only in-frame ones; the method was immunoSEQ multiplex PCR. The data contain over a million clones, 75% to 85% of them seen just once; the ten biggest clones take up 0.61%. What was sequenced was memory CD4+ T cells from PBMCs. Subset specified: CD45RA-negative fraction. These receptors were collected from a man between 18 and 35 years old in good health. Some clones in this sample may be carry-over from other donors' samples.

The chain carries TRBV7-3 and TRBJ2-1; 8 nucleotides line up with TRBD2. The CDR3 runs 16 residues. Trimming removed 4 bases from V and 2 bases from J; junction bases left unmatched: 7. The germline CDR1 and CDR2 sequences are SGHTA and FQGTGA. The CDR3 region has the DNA TGTGCCAGCAGCTCCGTAGCGGGAAGTCCCTACAATGAGCAGTTCTTC. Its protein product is CASSSVAGSPYNEQFF.

The CDR3 sequence: CASSAGPGSSGNTEAFF. The CDR3, as DNA: TGTGCCAGCAGCGCCGGGCCGGGCTCCAGTGGGAACACTGAAGCTTTCTTT. The chain couples TRBV13 to TRBJ1-1; D not certain. The CDR3 extends over 17 amino acids. The V end was cut by 5 bases, the J end by 1 base, with 20 bases between. Germline CDR1 and CDR2: PRHDT and FYEKMQ (reference sequence).

The CDR3 DNA reads as TGTGCCAGCAGCCGGCCTCGGTCCATGAACACTGAAGCTTTCTTT. Translated, it gives CASSRPRSMNTEAFF. The V call is TRBV6-5, the J call TRBJ1-1; D gene uncertain. V lost 6 bases, J lost 0 bases, and 14 bases lay in between. The CDR3 sequence is 15 residues long. Per the germline V gene, CDR1 is MNHEY and CDR2 is SVGAGI.

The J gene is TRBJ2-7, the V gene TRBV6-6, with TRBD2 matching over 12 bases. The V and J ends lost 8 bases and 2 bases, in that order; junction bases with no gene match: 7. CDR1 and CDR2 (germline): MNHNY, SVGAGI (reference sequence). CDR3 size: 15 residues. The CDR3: CASGSGLAGTYEQYF. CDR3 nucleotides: TGTGCCAGCGGATCCGGACTAGCGGGAACCTACGAGCAGTACTTC.

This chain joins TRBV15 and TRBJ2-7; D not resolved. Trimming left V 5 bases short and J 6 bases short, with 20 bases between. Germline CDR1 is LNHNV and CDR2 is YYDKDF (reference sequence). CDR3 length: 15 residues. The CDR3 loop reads CATSPRRGPSSEQYF. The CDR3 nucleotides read TGTGCCACCAGCCCACGAAGAGGACCGAGCTCCGAGCAGTACTTC.

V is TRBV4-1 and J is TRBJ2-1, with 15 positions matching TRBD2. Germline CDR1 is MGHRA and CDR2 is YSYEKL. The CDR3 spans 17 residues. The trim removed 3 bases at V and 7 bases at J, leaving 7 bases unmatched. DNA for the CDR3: TGCGCCAGCAGCCAGTATTCCGGGACTAGCGGGAGGAATGAGCAGTTCTTC. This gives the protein CASSQYSGTSGRNEQFF.

This chain's CDR3 is CASSLSGLAGDPDTQYF. The CDR3 nucleotides are TGTGCCAGCAGCTTATCGGGGCTAGCGGGAGACCCAGATACGCAGTATTTT. The chain has TRBV7-2 and TRBJ2-3, with 10 bases matching TRBD2. Germline CDR1 reads SGHTA; CDR2 reads FQGNSA. The CDR3 contains 17 residues. Unmatched junction bases numbered 9, after V lost 2 bases and J lost 4 bases.

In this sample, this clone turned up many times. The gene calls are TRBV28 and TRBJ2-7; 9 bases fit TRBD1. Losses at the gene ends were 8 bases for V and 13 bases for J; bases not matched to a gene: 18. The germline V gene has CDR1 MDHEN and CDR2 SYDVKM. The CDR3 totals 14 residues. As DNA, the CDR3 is TGTGCCAGCGATCAGAACAGGGGGCGGGCGAGGAAATACTTC. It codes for CASDQNRGRARKYF. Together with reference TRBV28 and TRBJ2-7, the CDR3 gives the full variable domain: DVKVTQSSRYLVKRTGEKVFLECVQDMDHENMFWYRQDPGLGLRLIYFSYDVKMKEKGDIPEGYSVSREKKERFSLILESASTNQTSMYLCASDQNRGRARKYFGPGTRLTVT.

CDR3 residues: CASSPFHGEQFF. CDR3 nucleotide sequence: TGTGCCAGTAGCCCCTTTCACGGTGAGCAGTTCTTC. This rearrangement joins TRBV19 to TRBJ2-1; D not certain. CDR3 length: 12 amino acids. V lost 6 bases and J 9 bases, leaving 12 bases between the germline ends. The germline CDR1 and CDR2 sequences are LNHDA and SQIVND (reference sequence).

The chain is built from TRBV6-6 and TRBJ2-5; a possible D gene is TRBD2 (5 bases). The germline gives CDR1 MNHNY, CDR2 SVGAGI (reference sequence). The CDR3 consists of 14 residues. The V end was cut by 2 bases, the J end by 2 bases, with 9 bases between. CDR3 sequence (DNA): TGTGCCAGCAGTTACCGAGGGCGGCAAGAGACCCAGTACTTC. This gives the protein CASSYRGRQETQYF.

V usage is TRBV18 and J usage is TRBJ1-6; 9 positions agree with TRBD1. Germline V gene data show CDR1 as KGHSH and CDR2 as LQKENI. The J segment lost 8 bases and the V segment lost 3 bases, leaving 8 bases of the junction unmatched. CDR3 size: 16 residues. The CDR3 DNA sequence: TGTGCCAGCTCACCTCACCCGACAGGGGGTGATTCACCCCTCCACTTT. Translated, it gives CASSPHPTGGDSPLHF.

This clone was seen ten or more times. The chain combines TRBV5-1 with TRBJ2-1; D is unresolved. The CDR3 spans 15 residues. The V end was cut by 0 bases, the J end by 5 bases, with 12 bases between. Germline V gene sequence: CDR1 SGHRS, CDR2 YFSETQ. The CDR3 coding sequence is TGCGCCAGCAGCTTGGATCCCGGTAGCCACAATGAGCAGTTCTTC. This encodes CASSLDPGSHNEQFF.

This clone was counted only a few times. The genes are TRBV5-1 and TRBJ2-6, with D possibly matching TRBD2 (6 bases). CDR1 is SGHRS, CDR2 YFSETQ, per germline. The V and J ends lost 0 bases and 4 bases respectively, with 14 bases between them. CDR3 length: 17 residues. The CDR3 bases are TGCGCCAGCAGCTTGGCGTCGGGAGCATCCGGGGCCAACGTCCTGACTTTC. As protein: CASSLASGASGANVLTF.

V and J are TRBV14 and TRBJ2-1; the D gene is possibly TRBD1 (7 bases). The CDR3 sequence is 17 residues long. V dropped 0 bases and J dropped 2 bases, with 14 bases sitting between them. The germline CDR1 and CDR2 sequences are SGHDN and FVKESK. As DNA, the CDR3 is TGTGCCAGCAGCCAAGATCTCGGCAGGGGGGCCTACAATGAGCAGTTCTTC. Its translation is CASSQDLGRGAYNEQFF.

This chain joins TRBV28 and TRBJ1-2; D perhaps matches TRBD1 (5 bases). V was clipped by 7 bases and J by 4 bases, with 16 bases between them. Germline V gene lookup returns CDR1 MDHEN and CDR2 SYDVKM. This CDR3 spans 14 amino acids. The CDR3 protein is CASTQSGQFYGYTF. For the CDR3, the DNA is TGTGCCAGCACCCAGTCTGGACAATTCTATGGCTACACCTTC.

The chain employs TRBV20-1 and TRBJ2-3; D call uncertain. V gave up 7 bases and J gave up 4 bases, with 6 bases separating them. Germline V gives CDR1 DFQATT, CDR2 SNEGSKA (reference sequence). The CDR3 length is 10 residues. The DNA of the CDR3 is TGCAGTGTTCACCCAGATACGCAGTATTTT. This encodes CSVHPDTQYF.

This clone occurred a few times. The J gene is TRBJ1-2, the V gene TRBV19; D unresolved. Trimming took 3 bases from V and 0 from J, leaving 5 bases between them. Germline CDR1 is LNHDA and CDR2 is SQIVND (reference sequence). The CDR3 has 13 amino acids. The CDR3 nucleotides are TGTGCCAGTAGTATTGCGGCTAACTATGGCTACACCTTC. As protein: CASSIAANYGYTF.

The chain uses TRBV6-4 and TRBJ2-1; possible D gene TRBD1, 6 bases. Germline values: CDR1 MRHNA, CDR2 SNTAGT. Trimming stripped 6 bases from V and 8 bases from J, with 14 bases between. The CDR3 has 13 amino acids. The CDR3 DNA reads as TGTGCCAGCAGCACCGGGACACTGGATGAGCAGTTCTTC. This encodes CASSTGTLDEQFF.

The CDR3 coding sequence is TGTGCCAGCAGCCCGAGGGGTCCCACAGATACGCAGTATTTT. It encodes CASSPRGPTDTQYF. The chain uses TRBV7-2 and TRBJ2-3; the D call may be TRBD1 or TRBD2 (5 bases each). The CDR3 length is 14 residues. Germline assignment: CDR1 SGHTA and CDR2 FQGNSA. The V gene lost 5 bases and the J gene lost 2 bases, with 11 bases spanning the gap. Variable domain in full (rest from reference TRBV7-2 and TRBJ2-3): GAGVSQSPSNKVTEKGKDVELRCDPISGHTALYWYRQSLGQGLEFLIYFQGNSAPDKSGLPSDRFSAERTGGSVSTLTIQRTQQEDSAVYLCASSPRGPTDTQYFGPGTRLTVL.

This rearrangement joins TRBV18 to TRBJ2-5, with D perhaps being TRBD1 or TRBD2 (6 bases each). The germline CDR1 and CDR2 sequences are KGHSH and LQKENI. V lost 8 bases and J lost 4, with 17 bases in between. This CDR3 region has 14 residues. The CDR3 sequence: CASAPRGLGETQYF. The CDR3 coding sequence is TGTGCCAGCGCGCCCCGGGGGCTCGGAGAGACCCAGTACTTC.

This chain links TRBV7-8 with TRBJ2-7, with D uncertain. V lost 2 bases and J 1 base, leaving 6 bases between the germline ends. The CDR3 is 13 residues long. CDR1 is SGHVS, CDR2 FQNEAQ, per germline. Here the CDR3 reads CASSLTQSYEQYF. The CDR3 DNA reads TGTGCCAGCAGCTTAACCCAGTCCTACGAGCAGTACTTC.

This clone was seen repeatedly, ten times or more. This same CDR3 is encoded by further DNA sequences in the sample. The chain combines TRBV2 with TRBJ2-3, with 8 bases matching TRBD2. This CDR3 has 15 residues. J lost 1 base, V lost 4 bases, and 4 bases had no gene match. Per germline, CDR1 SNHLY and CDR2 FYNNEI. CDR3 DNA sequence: TGTGCCAGCAGTGGAGCGGGAGTCGGCACAGATACGCAGTATTTT. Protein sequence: CASSGAGVGTDTQYF.

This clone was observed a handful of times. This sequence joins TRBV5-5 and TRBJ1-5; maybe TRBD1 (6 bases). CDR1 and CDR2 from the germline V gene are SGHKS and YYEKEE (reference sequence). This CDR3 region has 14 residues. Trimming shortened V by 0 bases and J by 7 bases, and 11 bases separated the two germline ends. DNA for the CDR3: TGTGCCAGCAGCTTGGGGACAGCCTACCAGCCCCAGCATTTT. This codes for CASSLGTAYQPQHF.

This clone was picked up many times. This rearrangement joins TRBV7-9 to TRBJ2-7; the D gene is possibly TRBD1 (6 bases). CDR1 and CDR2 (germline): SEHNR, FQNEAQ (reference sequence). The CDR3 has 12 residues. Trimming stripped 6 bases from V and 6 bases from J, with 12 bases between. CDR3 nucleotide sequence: TGTGCCAGCAGTACAGGGTTCGGCGAGCAGTACTTC. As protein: CASSTGFGEQYF.

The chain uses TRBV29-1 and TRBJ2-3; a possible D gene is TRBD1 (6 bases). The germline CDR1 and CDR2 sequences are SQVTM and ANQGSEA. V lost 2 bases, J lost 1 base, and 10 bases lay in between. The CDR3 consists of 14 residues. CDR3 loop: CSVEKAGGTDTQYF. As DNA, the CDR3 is TGCAGCGTTGAAAAGGCAGGGGGCACAGATACGCAGTATTTT.

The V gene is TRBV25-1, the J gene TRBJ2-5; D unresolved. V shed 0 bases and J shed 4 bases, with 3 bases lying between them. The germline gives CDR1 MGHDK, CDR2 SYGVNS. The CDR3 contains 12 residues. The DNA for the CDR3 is TGTGCCAGCAGTGAATATGGAGAGACCCAGTACTTC. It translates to CASSEYGETQYF.

Here the CDR3 reads CASSVEGLVDEQFF. The CDR3 DNA follows: TGTGCCAGCAGCGTAGAGGGACTGGTGGATGAGCAGTTCTTC. The chain recombines TRBV9 with TRBJ2-1; a possible D gene is TRBD2 (6 bases). The CDR3 spans 14 residues. V was shortened by 0 bases and J by 8 bases, with 12 bases between the two germline ends. In germline, CDR1 is SGDLS, CDR2 YYNGEE.